This T cell receptor (beta chain) stems from a study of T cell responses to AZD1222 COVID-19 vaccine. Study observations and caveats: Spike-specific TCR breadth and depth both grew after two AZD1222 doses. Clonal diversity may have been underestimated, and the donors were mostly white British, with more females than males. Baseline serology detected seropositivity in only a handful of AZD1222 recipients.

A note on this clone: The antigen remains unidentified.

TCRdb's table, derived via immunoSEQ multiplex PCR, lists solely in-frame clones and lacks some. The sample contains roughly 160,000 clones, roughly 85% of which appear only once. This receptor was identified in an adult who received the AZD1222 COVID-19 vaccine. The sequencing used peripheral blood, collected 28 days after the second AZD1222 dose.

CDR3 bases: TGTGCCAGCAGTCTCCCCCGCCGCGCAGATACGCAGTATTTT. Its translation is CASSLPRRADTQYF. This chain uses TRBV6-2 or TRBV6-3 with TRBJ2-3; D is undetermined. The V gene lost 5 bases and the J gene lost 4 bases, with 13 bases spanning the gap. The CDR3 length is 14 residues. The germline V gene encodes CDR1 MNHEY and CDR2 SVGEGT.